The rows below give T cell receptor beta chains drawn from one sample of a study of early T cells in non-severe SARS-CoV-2 infection. Using its own MiXCR run on the 5' RACE reads, TCRdb lists one record per CDR3 protein. Here the sample spans approximately 60,000 distinct CDR3 sequences, over 9.5% being singletons. Material: whole blood. These receptors came from an adult who was a healthcare worker with PCR-confirmed SARS-CoV-2 infection or an uninfected control (not recorded which). The CDR3 runs from the conserved cysteine through the conserved F or W.

TRBV9,TRBJ2-7,CASSRLGVDEQYF
TRBV7-6,TRBJ2-7,CASSLGPPYEQYF
TRBV30,TRBJ1-1,CAWSGQQNTEAFF
TRBV19,TRBJ1-4,CASSIEQGAEEKLFF
TRBV5-1,TRBJ2-3,CASSLGRSGTDTQYF
TRBV5-1,TRBJ2-2,CASSVSHRTANTGELFF
TRBV14,TRBJ2-7,CASSQDRLYEQYF
TRBV23-1,TRBJ1-5,CASSPIGTGGYSNQPQHF
TRBV7-8,TRBJ1-4,CASRVTIATNEKLFF
TRBV5-1,TRBJ1-1,CASSRGLNTEAFF
TRBV12-5,TRBJ2-7,CASGSSNSFRHGLYF
TRBV27,TRBJ2-3,CASSLLGLAGTSTDTQYF
TRBV2,TRBJ2-5,CASSWGLAGRETQYF
TRBV5-1,TRBJ1-1,CASSLEGRGRTEAFF
TRBV2,TRBJ2-7,CASSENLAGPLEQYF
TRBV5-1,TRBJ1-1,CASSPAGSLWTEAFF
TRBV3-1,TRBJ2-7,CASSQVWARDNEQYF
TRBV7-9,TRBJ2-1,CASSLAGLNEQFF
TRBV3-1,TRBJ1-6,CASSQDLGAVHF
TRBV18,TRBJ2-6,CASGSSGANVLTF
TRBV30,TRBJ1-4,CAWSVILGPNEKLFF
TRBV20-1,TRBJ1-1,CSALWEGVDTEAFF
TRBV28,TRBJ2-5,CASSRVGRTETQYF
TRBV5-5,TRBJ2-4,CASSLLAGENIQYF
TRBV20-1,TRBJ1-4,CSARVLGLSNEKLFF
TRBV6-6,TRBJ1-1,CATKDRADEAFF
TRBV29-1,TRBJ2-2,CSVECPAGGRYTGELFF
TRBV30,TRBJ2-3,CAWSGGSDTQYF
TRBV12-3/TRBV12-4,TRBJ2-3,CASSLFSASTDTQYF
TRBV6-2/TRBV6-3,TRBJ1-6,CASNLGAYSPLHF
TRBV14,TRBJ1-4,CASKTESGGATTNEKLFF
TRBV6-2/TRBV6-3,TRBJ1-5,CASRLRSGQPQHF
TRBV28,TRBJ2-7,CASSSGTGRYEQYF
TRBV6-5,TRBJ1-1,CASRGGNTEAFF
TRBV30,TRBJ1-2,CAWSPTQRYTF
TRBV5-1,TRBJ2-5,CASSLLGSQETQYF
TRBV21-1,TRBJ2-1,CASSKEERPYNEQFF
TRBV4-1,TRBJ2-7,CASSQDIGGANSYEQYF
TRBV28,TRBJ2-7,CASSIPPAGAGYEQYF
TRBV6-5,TRBJ2-4,CASSSWDRGLDIQYF
TRBV29-1,TRBJ2-3,CSVPGLLTDTQYF
TRBV21-1,TRBJ2-3,CASSRTHRGERPRATDTQYF
TRBV28,TRBJ2-7,CASSSGGVTYEQYF
TRBV6-1,TRBJ2-2,CASSEEGIRTGELFF
TRBV5-1,TRBJ2-7,CASSLGDTAYEQYF
TRBV6-2/TRBV6-3,TRBJ1-2,CASSSGTGGHGYTF
TRBV4-1,TRBJ1-1,CASSQDSRPNTEAFF
TRBV7-9,TRBJ1-1,CASSPWWTEAFF
TRBV11-2,TRBJ1-6,CASSLAQGSSPLHF
TRBV5-1,TRBJ1-1,CASSLEGGANTEAFF